This TCR beta chain was recorded in a study of control samples from healthy donors and cancer patients. Some clones are missing from TCRdb's copy, which holds only in-frame ones; the method was immunoSEQ multiplex PCR. Found here are 90,000 to 150,000 clones, 88% of them singletons; the top ten hold approximately 3.2%. The CDR3 is made up of 16 amino acids. V lost 2 bases to trimming and J lost 3 bases, with 14 bases between them. The germline V gene has CDR1 MNHEY and CDR2 SVGAGI. This chain links TRBV6-5 with TRBJ1-5; D is uncertain. This TCR was recovered from a man aged 35 to 55 in good health. Sequenced sample: blood. CDR3 sequence reads: CASSYPDKGINQPQHF. CDR3 in DNA: TGTGCCAGCAGTTACCCCGACAAGGGAATCAATCAGCCCCAGCATTTT.